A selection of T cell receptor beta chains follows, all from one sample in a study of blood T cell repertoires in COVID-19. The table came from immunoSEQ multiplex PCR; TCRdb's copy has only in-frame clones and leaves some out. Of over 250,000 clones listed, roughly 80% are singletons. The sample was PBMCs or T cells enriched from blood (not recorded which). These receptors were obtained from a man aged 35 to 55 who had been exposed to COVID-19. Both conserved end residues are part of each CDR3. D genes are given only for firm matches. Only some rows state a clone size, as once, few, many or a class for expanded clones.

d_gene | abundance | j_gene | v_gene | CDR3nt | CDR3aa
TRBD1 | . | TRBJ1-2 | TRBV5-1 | TGCGCCAGCAGCTTCCGGACAGGGAACTATGGCTACACCTTC | CASSFRTGNYGYTF
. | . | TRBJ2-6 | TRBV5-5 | TGTGCCAGCACCATTTCTGGGGCCAACGTCCTGACTTTC | CASTISGANVLTF
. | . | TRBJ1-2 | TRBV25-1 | TGTGCCAGCAGTGAATTTAACTCGGTCGGCTATGGCTACACCTTC | CASSEFNSVGYGYTF
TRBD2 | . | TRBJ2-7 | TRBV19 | TGTGCCAGTAGTACGCTAGCGGGTGCAAACGAGCAGTACTTC | CASSTLAGANEQYF
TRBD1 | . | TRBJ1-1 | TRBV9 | TGTGCCAGCAGCTCATCCACCCGGACAGGTGGGAAGAACACTGAAGCTTTCTTT | CASSSSTRTGGKNTEAFF
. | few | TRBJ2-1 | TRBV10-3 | TGTGCCATCAGTGCCTCCGCGGGGTGGAATGAGCAGTTCTTC | CAISASAGWNEQFF
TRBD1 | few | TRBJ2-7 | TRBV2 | TGTGCCAGCAGTGAATTGAGGGGACAGGGAGGCGAGCAGTACTTC | CASSELRGQGGEQYF
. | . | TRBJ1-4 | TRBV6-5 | TGTGCCAGCAGTTACTCCTTGAGGGATCATGAAAAACTGTTTTTT | CASSYSLRDHEKLFF
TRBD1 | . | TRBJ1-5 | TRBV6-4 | TGTGCCAGCAAGGGCTCTGTGAGGGGGCTTCAGGGTCAGCCCCAGCATTTT | CASKGSVRGLQGQPQHF
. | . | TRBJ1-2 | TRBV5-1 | TGCGCCAGCAGAACAGATCTTTACTATGGCTACACCTTC | CASRTDLYYGYTF
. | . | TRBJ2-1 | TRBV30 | TGTGCCTGGAGTGACGGGACAAGGGCCTCGGATGGGCAGTTCTTC | CAWSDGTRASDGQFF
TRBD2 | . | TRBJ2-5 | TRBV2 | TGTGCCAGCAGGTGGACTAGTGGGGGGACCCAGTACTTC | CASRWTSGGTQYF
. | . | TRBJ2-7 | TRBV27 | TGTGCCAGCAGTCCAACCGGCGGATACGAGCAGTACTTC | CASSPTGGYEQYF
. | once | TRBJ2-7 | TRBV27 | TGTGCCAGCAGTTTATCCCAGGTGGACGAGCAGTACTTC | CASSLSQVDEQYF
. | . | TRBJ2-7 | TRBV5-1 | TGCGCCAGCAGCTTGGCGATGGCGTTGGGGCGCGAGCAGTACTTC | CASSLAMALGREQYF
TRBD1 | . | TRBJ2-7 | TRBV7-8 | TGTGCCAGCAGCTTAGTCGGGACAGGGGTACCCTACGAGCAGTACTTC | CASSLVGTGVPYEQYF
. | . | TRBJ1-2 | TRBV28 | TGTGCCAGCAAGTTGCGGGCGACGGGCGGGGGCTACACCTTC | CASKLRATGGGYTF
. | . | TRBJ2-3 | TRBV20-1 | TGCAGTGCTAGTGCCTCTTTTGCAGATACGCAGTATTTT | CSASASFADTQYF
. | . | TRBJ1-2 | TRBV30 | TGTGCCTGGATGCCGGGAGTCTATGGCTACACCTTC | CAWMPGVYGYTF
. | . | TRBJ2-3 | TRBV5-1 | TGCGCCAGCACCCTTTTTAGCCCCTCCGACACAGATACGCAGTATTTT | CASTLFSPSDTDTQYF
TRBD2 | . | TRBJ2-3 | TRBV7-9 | TGTGCCAGCAGCTTGGATTTTTCGGGACTAGCGGGAGCAGATACGCAGTATTTT | CASSLDFSGLAGADTQYF
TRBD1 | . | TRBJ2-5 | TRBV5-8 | TGTGCCAGCAGATATTTACGACAGGGTCGAGAGACCCAGTACTTC | CASRYLRQGRETQYF